These 2 T cell receptor beta chains came from one sample sequenced in a study of T-cell memory formation after mild COVID-19. Using its own MiXCR run on the 5' RACE reads, TCRdb lists one record per CDR3 protein. This table has about 150,000 distinct CDR3 sequences, approximately 13% appearing once. Sample: PBMCs or a T cell subset sorted from them (not recorded which). These receptors originate from a man between 18 and 29 years old who had mild COVID-19 (a few samples of this study predate the infection). Cell type and time point are not known.

This clonotype has more than one count but fewer than ten. The chain is built from TRBV20-1 and TRBJ2-3; D is tentatively TRBD1 or TRBD2 (7 bases each). CDR3 length: 13 residues. Trimming pared 6 bases from V and 6 bases from J, leaving 16 bases between. Germline CDR1 DFQATT, CDR2 SNEGSKA (reference sequence). Here the CDR3 DNA reads TGCAGTGCCCCAGGGGGGGCGAAGGATACGCAGTATTTT. Its translation is CSAPGGAKDTQYF.

This clonotype came up a few times. This chain uses TRBV7-2 with TRBJ2-2; D is perhaps TRBD2 (6 bases). The CDR3 has 17 amino acids. Germline V gene data show CDR1 as SGHTA and CDR2 as FQGNSA. The V end was cut by 5 bases, the J end by 0 bases, with 16 bases between. The CDR3 nucleotides read TGTGCCAGCAGCCACCCTTGGGCGGGGTCGAACACCGGGGAGCTGTTTTTT. This codes for CASSHPWAGSNTGELFF.